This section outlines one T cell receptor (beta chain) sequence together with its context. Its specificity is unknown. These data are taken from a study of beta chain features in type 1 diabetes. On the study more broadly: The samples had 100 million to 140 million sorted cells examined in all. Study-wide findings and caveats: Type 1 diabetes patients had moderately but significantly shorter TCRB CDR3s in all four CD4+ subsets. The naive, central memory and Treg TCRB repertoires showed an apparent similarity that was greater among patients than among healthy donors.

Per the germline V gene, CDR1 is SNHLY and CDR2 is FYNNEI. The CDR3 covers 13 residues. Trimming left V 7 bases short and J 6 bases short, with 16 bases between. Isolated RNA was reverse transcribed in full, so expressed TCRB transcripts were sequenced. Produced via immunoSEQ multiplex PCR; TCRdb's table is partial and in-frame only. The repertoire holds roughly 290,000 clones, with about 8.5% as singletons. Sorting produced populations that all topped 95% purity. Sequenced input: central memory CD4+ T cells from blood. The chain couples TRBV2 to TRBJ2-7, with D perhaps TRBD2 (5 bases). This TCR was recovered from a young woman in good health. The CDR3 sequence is CASIRPQAGEQYV. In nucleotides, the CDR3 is TGTGCCAGCATCAGACCGCAGGCGGGCGAGCAGTACGTC.